This TCR beta chain was profiled in a study of cytomegalovirus exposure and HLA in healthy donors (dated by TCRdb to 2015 to 2018). For the wider study: According to a later analysis, the 120 or so validation repertoires were produced on the same platform as the 700 or so repertoires of the first cohort. Besides the first cohort of roughly 700 subjects, a separate validation cohort made up of about 120 different subjects was used. The study combined high-throughput TCR immunosequencing, statistical association of individual TCRs with disease status, and machine learning to predict cytomegalovirus infection status. The aim of the study was to test whether cataloging public T cell receptors could identify signatures of past pathogen exposure. Study-level results and caveats: In both the original and validation cohorts, the classifier was reported to diagnose cytomegalovirus status with high specificity and sensitivity. A later analysis had no HLA typing for the validation cohort, so co-occurrence there was scored across all 120 or so repertoires. According to the authors, the approach could potentially be generalized to other disease states and immunological phenotypes. A later analysis found that TCRs clustered in the first cohort also tended to co-occur in the approximately 120 validation repertoires, with roughly 95% of cluster scores above 0. A total of roughly 160 TCR beta chains were listed by the study as associated with cytomegalovirus. Most TCR sequences were seen in very few donors, while some public TCRs were found in many individuals. In vitro tests confirmed that three of the cytomegalovirus-associated TCR beta chains recognize cytomegalovirus antigens.

Points on this clone: Its antigen target is currently unknown. Base quality data are lacking; no much larger clone is found one base away.

The library was obtained by the immunoSEQ multiplex PCR assay. Processing in the source paper ran as follows. To diagnose cytomegalovirus status from the catalog of TCR beta chain sequences, a statistical classification framework was built. TCRdb limited this immuneACCESS table to in-frame rearrangements with V and J called. A share of clones is missing; checked studies link under half to unresolved V genes, and the rest is unexplained. That table is the source of V, J and clone size, and D and trimming were worked out from the DNA. The sample contains a few hundred thousand clones, about nine tenths of them found a single time. Around 0.84% of the sample comes from the top ten. CDR1 is given as SNHLY and CDR2 as FYNNEI, both from the germline V gene. V loses 0 bases at its end and J loses 4 bases; junction bases beyond the gene matches: 6. The CDR3 holds 15 amino acids from the cysteine to the phenylalanine. Only CDR3 DNA remains: 45 bases, in frame from the first base.

The donors were included in the validation cohort of approximately 120 subjects, a group kept apart from the roughly 670-subject first cohort. This sequence was found in a woman aged 18-29 years in good health and CMV-seronegative. Rearrangement joined TRBV2 to TRBJ2-7, and 7 junction bases match TRBD2. Specimen: PBMCs. DNA sequence: TGTGCCAGCAGTGAAGCGTGGCGGGAGCCATACGAGCAGTACTTC. This gives the protein CASSEAWREPYEQYF.